Presented here are 17 T cell receptor beta chains from one specimen sequenced in a study of blood T cells in healthy people across ages. Through a sample-barcoded 5' primer and a J-beta primer mix, a second PCR was run for 7 to 11 cycles. TCRdb analysed the 5' RACE reads with MiXCR anew, one entry per CDR3 protein. The table lists about 730,000 distinct CDR3 sequences, roughly 44% of them singletons. The sequenced material came from blood. The source is an older woman in good health.

CDR3 in amino acids: CASSFHGWAGRNTEAFF. The DNA of the CDR3 is TGTGCCAGCTCCTTCCACGGCTGGGCAGGAAGGAACACTGAAGCTTTCTTT. The chain couples TRBV12-3 or TRBV12-4 to TRBJ1-1; D is uncertain. This CDR3 region has 17 residues. Trimming removed 8 bases from V and 1 base from J, with 23 bases in between.

At least ten counts were recorded for this clonotype. The V and J genes are TRBV5-1 and TRBJ2-3; tentative D call: TRBD2 (7 bases). CDR1 and CDR2 (germline): SGHRS, YFSETQ. With 2 bases removed from V and 1 base from J, the gap between germline ends came to 11 bases. The CDR3 length is 15 residues. The CDR3 sequence is CASSLPGGGTDTQYF. The DNA of the CDR3 is TGCGCCAGCAGCTTACCGGGGGGCGGCACAGATACGCAGTATTTT.

This sequence joins TRBV20-1 and TRBJ2-1; 12 bases are a match to TRBD2. The CDR3 length is 13 residues. The trim removed 6 bases at V and 10 bases at J, leaving 7 bases unmatched. Germline V gene lookup returns CDR1 DFQATT and CDR2 SNEGSKA (reference sequence). The CDR3 reads CSAQTSGGYEQFF. DNA for the CDR3: TGCAGTGCACAGACTAGCGGGGGTTACGAGCAGTTCTTC.

The V call is TRBV10-3, the J call TRBJ1-1, with D unclear. The CDR3 runs 14 residues. The ends were cut back, 0 bases at V and 1 base at J, with 6 bases in the middle. Germline V lookup: CDR1 ENHRY, CDR2 SYGVKD. DNA for the CDR3: TGTGCCATCAGTGAGTCGCTGCAGAACACTGAAGCTTTCTTT. Translation gives CAISESLQNTEAFF.

Details on this clonotype: A much larger clone lies a single base off, so this may be a read error. The DNA for the CDR3 is TGTGCCAGCAGCGTAGGCCGATACAATGAGCAGTTCTTC. Protein: CASSVGRYNEQFF. The rearrangement links TRBV13 to TRBJ2-1; the D is unclear. This CDR3 is built from 13 residues. CDR1 PRHDT and CDR2 FYEKMQ come from the germline V gene (reference sequence).

In its sample, this clonotype was seen a few times. The rearrangement joins TRBV6-2 or TRBV6-3 to TRBJ2-3; no reliable D call. The CDR3 runs 15 residues. The germline V gene encodes CDR1 MNHEY and CDR2 SVGEGT. The V end was cut by 2 bases, the J end by 2 bases, with 11 bases between. The CDR3, as DNA: TGTGCCAGCAGTTACGGCCGGATCCCCACAGATACGCAGTATTTT. It yields the protein CASSYGRIPTDTQYF.

The V gene is TRBV5-1, the J gene TRBJ2-2; D unclear. V was shortened by 0 bases and J by 7 bases, with 10 bases between the two germline ends. The CDR3 is 14 amino acids. Germline values: CDR1 SGHRS, CDR2 YFSETQ. The CDR3 spells CASSLGDSDGELFF. CDR3 DNA: TGCGCCAGCAGCTTGGGAGATTCCGACGGGGAGCTGTTTTTT.

This clonotype was observed a handful of times. The rearrangement joins TRBV12-3 or TRBV12-4 to TRBJ2-7, with 8 positions matching TRBD1. The CDR3 totals 16 residues. Trimming removed 6 bases from V and 2 bases from J; junction bases left unmatched: 12. In nucleotides, the CDR3 is TGTGCCAGCAGCTCCAACGGACAGGGAGTACCCTACGAGCAGTACTTC. It encodes CASSSNGQGVPYEQYF.

This clonotype showed up just once. This may stem from a read error, because a much larger clone lies one nucleotide away. V and J are TRBV28 and TRBJ1-2, with no clear D. The CDR3 runs to 12 residues. Germline CDR1 MDHEN, CDR2 SYDVKM. The CDR3 DNA sequence: TGTGCCCGCAGCGGTCCTAACTATGGCTACACCTTC. Translated: CARSGPNYGYTF.

Worth noting for this clonotype: The junction does not match germline at one end; this may be a read error. The V and J genes are TRBV2 and TRBJ2-1, with 11 bases lining up with TRBD1. The V gene's germline CDR1 is SNHLY and CDR2 FYNNEI. The CDR3 length is 18 residues. The CDR3 is CASSAAGPGQGAANEQFF. As DNA, the CDR3 is TGTGCCAGCAGTGCCGCCGGACCTGGACAGGGGGCTGCCAATGAACAGTTCTTC. Full variable domain (missing parts from reference TRBV2 and TRBJ2-1): EPEVTQTPSHQVTQMGQEVILRCVPISNHLYFYWYRQILGQKVEFLVSFYNNEISEKSEIFDDQFSVERPDGSNFTLKIRSTKLEDSAMYFCASSAAGPGQGAANEQFFGPGTRLTVL.

To note about this clonotype: A single base separates this from a much larger clone, so it may be a read error. The chain is built from TRBV11-1 and TRBJ2-5; D may match TRBD1 or TRBD2 (6 bases each). Between the trimmed V and J ends, which lost 6 bases and 11 bases, there was a span of 22 bases. The germline CDR1 and CDR2 sequences are SGHAT and FQDESV (reference sequence). The CDR3 runs 14 residues. The CDR3 loop reads CASRFSGGGNEQYF. CDR3 coding DNA: TGTGCCAGCAGATTCAGCGGAGGGGGGAATGAGCAGTACTTC.

The rearrangement uses TRBV15 and TRBJ2-5; the D gene could be TRBD1 or TRBD2 (6 bases each). Germline CDR1 LNHNV, CDR2 YYDKDF (reference sequence). The V gene lost 3 bases and the J gene lost 5 bases, with 16 bases spanning the gap. This CDR3 has 15 residues. The CDR3 DNA reads as TGTGCCACCAGCAGCGATGGGGGGCCGGGGGAGACCCAGTACTTC. This codes for CATSSDGGPGETQYF. Full variable domain (remainder filled in from reference TRBV15 and TRBJ2-5): DAMVIQNPRYQVTQFGKPVTLSCSQTLNHNVMYWYQQKSSQAPKLLFHYYDKDFNNEADTPDNFQSRRPNTSFCFLDIRSPGLGDTAMYLCATSSDGGPGETQYFGPGTRLLVL.

The rearrangement links TRBV6-5 to TRBJ1-6; 7 nucleotides agree with TRBD1. Germline loops: CDR1 MNHEY, CDR2 SVGAGI. J gave up 4 bases and V 5 bases, and 2 bases lay outside the gene matches. This CDR3 spans 14 amino acids. CDR3 protein: CASSMTGYNSPLHF. Written as DNA, the CDR3 is TGTGCCAGCAGTATGACAGGGTATAATTCACCCCTCCACTTT.

Only a few counts were recorded for this clonotype. The chain couples TRBV11-2 to TRBJ2-2; D uncertain. Germline V CDR1 and CDR2: SGHAT, FQNNGV. This CDR3 spans 16 amino acids. The V and J ends lost 5 bases and 3 bases respectively, with 16 bases between them. The CDR3 bases are TGTGCCAGCAGCCCACAAATACGGGCGGACACCGGGGAGCTGTTTTTT. This sequence encodes CASSPQIRADTGELFF.

The chain joins TRBV28 to TRBJ2-3; 12 positions match TRBD2. The CDR3 runs 15 residues. J lost 4 bases, V lost 8 bases, and 7 bases had no gene match. Germline V gives CDR1 MDHEN, CDR2 SYDVKM. CDR3 protein: CASGATSGRADTQYF. CDR3 sequence (DNA): TGTGCCAGCGGTGCGACTAGCGGGAGAGCAGATACGCAGTATTTT.

The V gene is TRBV20-1, the J gene TRBJ2-1; 7 bases line up with TRBD2. The CDR3 has 14 amino acids. The ends lost 5 bases at V and 0 bases at J; junction bases unmatched: 4. Germline CDR1 and CDR2: DFQATT and SNEGSKA (reference sequence). CDR3 region: CSALGRASYNEQFF. The CDR3 DNA follows: TGCAGTGCTCTGGGGAGGGCCTCCTACAATGAGCAGTTCTTC.

The genes are TRBV5-1 and TRBJ2-1; tentatively, D is TRBD2 (5 bases). V was trimmed by 6 bases and J by 6 bases, leaving 22 bases between them. The germline CDR1 and CDR2 sequences are SGHRS and YFSETQ. CDR3 length: 16 residues. CDR3 residues: CASTRADKQGPNEQFF. For the CDR3, the DNA is TGCGCCAGCACGCGGGCCGATAAGCAAGGGCCCAATGAGCAGTTCTTC.